The 32 T cell receptor beta chains below come from one sample, sequenced in a study of T cells in Graves' hyperthyroidism and ophthalmopathy. RNA transcripts provided the source from which TCR beta CDR3 regions were amplified. With the HTBI primer set, the TCR CDR3 went through a first round of RT-PCR. TCRdb independently ran MiXCR on the multiplex PCR reads; one entry per CDR3 protein. The table records a few hundred thousand distinct CDR3 sequences, about 16% of them present only once. The sequenced material came from blood. The receptors shown here come from a woman between 25 and 40 years old with Graves' ophthalmopathy.

The chain carries TRBV3-1 and TRBJ1-2; TRBD1 matches at 12 bases. Germline assignment: CDR1 LGHDT and CDR2 YNNKEL (reference sequence). The CDR3 has 19 amino acids. V lost 4 bases, J lost 5 bases, and 17 bases stayed unmatched. In DNA, the CDR3 is TGTGCCAGCAGCCCCTACCTCGGGACAGGGGGCCTCGGGTTGTATGGCTACACCTTC. This translates into CASSPYLGTGGLGLYGYTF.

Many counts were recorded for this clonotype. V gene TRBV7-2 combines with J gene TRBJ2-7, with 7 bases fitting TRBD1. V was pared by 1 base and J by 6 bases, with 3 bases of the junction left unmatched. Germline values: CDR1 SGHTA, CDR2 FQGNSA. This CDR3 is built from 13 residues. The CDR3 DNA follows: TGTGCCAGCAGCTTAGAGGGGGCGGGCGAGCAGTACTTC. It encodes CASSLEGAGEQYF.

The table lists this clonotype with a few counts. The chain uses TRBV12-5 and TRBJ2-7, with D possibly being TRBD2 (6 bases). Germline CDR1 LGHNT, CDR2 FRNRAP. The CDR3 contains 15 residues. Trimming took off 3 bases at V and 2 bases at J, with 14 bases between the two ends. The CDR3 protein is CASGFHRDSTYEQYF. The CDR3 bases are TGTGCTAGTGGTTTCCATCGGGACTCAACCTACGAGCAGTACTTC.

The gene calls are TRBV5-1 and TRBJ2-7; D possibly corresponds to TRBD1 (7 bases). Germline CDR1 is SGHRS and CDR2 is YFSETQ. The CDR3 sequence is 14 residues long. V lost 4 bases and J lost 3, with 14 bases in between. The CDR3 protein is CASSRGTDRYEQYF. In nucleotides, the CDR3 is TGCGCCAGCAGCCGCGGGACAGACCGCTACGAGCAGTACTTC.

At least ten counts were recorded for this clonotype. The chain employs TRBV12-3 or TRBV12-4 and TRBJ2-7, with a possible D match to TRBD2 (7 bases). Trimming took 3 bases from V and 2 from J, leaving 14 bases between them. The CDR3 loop spans 15 amino acids. CDR3 DNA sequence: TGTGCCAGCAGTTTCGGGGGGCGGCCCCCCTACGAGCAGTACTTC. This codes for CASSFGGRPPYEQYF.

Only a few counts were recorded for this clonotype. V is TRBV6-2 or TRBV6-3 and J is TRBJ2-7; 7 nucleotides align to TRBD1. This CDR3 has 12 amino acids. V lost 8 bases and J lost 6; bases outside the gene matches: 7. Germline CDR1 reads MNHEY; CDR2 reads SVGEGT. CDR3 coding DNA: TGTGCCAGCGGGGACAGTTTTACCGAGCAGTACTTC. It specifies CASGDSFTEQYF.

Ten or more counts support this clonotype. CDR3: CASSLRTFTGELFF. The CDR3 DNA sequence: TGTGCCAGCAGTTTAAGGACGTTCACCGGGGAGCTGTTTTTT. The rearrangement links TRBV28 to TRBJ2-2; no firm D call. The CDR3 length is 14 residues. The V gene lost 2 bases and the J gene lost 4 bases, with 8 bases spanning the gap. Per germline, CDR1 MDHEN and CDR2 SYDVKM.

This clonotype was picked up many times. The chain couples TRBV30 to TRBJ1-1; D not resolved. The length of the CDR3 is 14 residues. Trimming removed 0 bases from V and 0 bases from J, with 8 bases in between. Germline values: CDR1 GTSNPN, CDR2 SVGIG (reference sequence). CDR3 nucleotide sequence: TGTGCCTGGAGTGTAGGGAGCATGAACACTGAAGCTTTCTTT. As protein: CAWSVGSMNTEAFF.

This clonotype was counted ten times or more. The rearrangement links TRBV28 to TRBJ2-3; D is unclear. Germline V gene sequence: CDR1 MDHEN, CDR2 SYDVKM. This CDR3 region has 13 residues. Trimming left V 3 bases short and J 5 bases short, with 9 bases between. CDR3 protein: CASSLSTGDTQYF. In nucleotides, the CDR3 is TGTGCCAGCAGTTTGTCGACCGGAGATACGCAGTATTTT.

This clonotype was counted ten times or more. The gene calls are TRBV6-1 and TRBJ1-5; D ambiguous. V dropped 1 base and J dropped 3 bases, with 10 bases sitting between them. This CDR3 has 15 residues. In germline, CDR1 is MNHNS, CDR2 SASEGT. The chain's CDR3 is CASSEDGGINQPQHF. CDR3 in DNA: TGTGCCAGCAGTGAAGATGGAGGGATCAATCAGCCCCAGCATTTT.

In its sample, this clonotype was seen many times. This sequence joins TRBV20-1 and TRBJ2-5; the D is unclear. Germline CDR1 reads DFQATT; CDR2 reads SNEGSKA (reference sequence). Trimming left V 3 bases short and J 0 bases short, with 11 bases between. This CDR3 has 14 residues. The CDR3 region is CSASLDAYQETQYF. CDR3 nucleotide sequence: TGCAGTGCTAGCCTTGACGCGTACCAAGAGACCCAGTACTTC.

This clonotype is a singleton in its sample. The chain is built from TRBV6-2 or TRBV6-3 and TRBJ2-4; tentative D call: TRBD1 (5 bases). This CDR3 is built from 18 residues. Deletions cut 6 bases from V and 0 bases from J, with 21 bases between. Germline V gene data show CDR1 as MNHEY and CDR2 as SVGEGT. CDR3 nucleotide sequence: TGTGCCAGCAGCCCGACCTTCACAGGCACCCTAGCCAAAAACATTCAGTACTTC. This gives the protein CASSPTFTGTLAKNIQYF.

This clonotype was counted ten times or more. V usage is TRBV5-1 and J usage is TRBJ1-5; D is undetermined. V was cut by 0 bases and J by 6 bases, with 10 bases left in between. From germline, CDR1 is SGHRS and CDR2 YFSETQ. The CDR3 covers 14 residues. CDR3 protein: CASSLGWEGQPQHF. CDR3 coding DNA: TGCGCCAGCAGCTTGGGTTGGGAGGGTCAGCCCCAGCATTTT.

The rearrangement links TRBV9 to TRBJ2-7; TRBD1 agrees at 10 bases. This CDR3 is built from 19 residues. Germline CDR1 SGDLS, CDR2 YYNGEE. V trimming: 3 bases; J trimming: 1 base; junction bases outside the gene matches: 16. The CDR3 DNA reads as TGTGCCAGCAGCGCCGAGAGGGACAGGGGATTTACGGGATCCTACGAGCAGTACTTC. As protein: CASSAERDRGFTGSYEQYF.

There are many counts of this clonotype. The chain has TRBV28 and TRBJ2-7, with D tentatively TRBD1 or TRBD2 (5 bases each). CDR1 is MDHEN, CDR2 SYDVKM, per germline. There are 15 residues in the CDR3. The V end was cut by 5 bases, the J end by 1 base, with 15 bases between. The CDR3 reads CASSGTVGESYEQYF. As DNA, the CDR3 is TGTGCCAGCAGTGGGACGGTCGGGGAGTCCTACGAGCAGTACTTC.

This clonotype showed up many times. CDR3 nucleotides: TGTGCCAGCAGTGCTAACAAAACCCCTCAGCCCCAGCATTTT. Its protein is CASSANKTPQPQHF. The V gene is TRBV6-1, the J gene TRBJ1-5; D is unresolved. The CDR3 spans 14 residues. Per the germline V gene, CDR1 is MNHNS and CDR2 is SASEGT. V lost 4 bases to trimming and J lost 6 bases, with 13 bases between them.

This sequence joins TRBV6-1 and TRBJ1-2; D not certain. CDR1 and CDR2 (germline): MNHNS, SASEGT. V was clipped by 6 bases and J by 0 bases, with 11 bases between them. This CDR3 is built from 14 residues. The CDR3 sequence is CASRDVLSNYGYTF. The CDR3 coding sequence is TGTGCCAGCAGGGACGTACTATCTAACTATGGCTACACCTTC.

The V and J genes are TRBV20-1 and TRBJ2-1; D might be TRBD2 (5 bases). Looked up from germline, CDR1 is DFQATT and CDR2 is SNEGSKA (reference sequence). V was trimmed by 3 bases and J by 0 bases, leaving 12 bases between them. The CDR3 consists of 15 residues. The CDR3 DNA is TGCAGTGCTAGTCGAGGGCTAAGCTCCTACAATGAGCAGTTCTTC. It translates to CSASRGLSSYNEQFF.

This clonotype was counted between two and nine times. The chain is built from TRBV30 and TRBJ1-5; tentative D call: TRBD1 (5 bases). The CDR3 sequence is 15 residues long. The V and J ends lost 5 bases and 0 bases respectively, with 14 bases between them. In germline, CDR1 is GTSNPN, CDR2 SVGIG (reference sequence). The CDR3, as DNA: TGTGCCTGGGGTGGAGGGGCCGTTAGCAATCAGCCCCAGCATTTT. Translated, it gives CAWGGGAVSNQPQHF.

This clonotype appeared many times. The chain uses TRBV2 and TRBJ2-7; the D is unclear. This CDR3 contains 11 residues. The germline gives CDR1 SNHLY, CDR2 FYNNEI. V lost 6 bases, J lost 3 bases, and 6 bases lay in between. Here the CDR3 DNA reads TGTGCCAGCAGAGGTTACTACGAGCAGTACTTC. Encoded protein: CASRGYYEQYF.

This clonotype came up a few times. A much more abundant neighbour one base away suggests this may be a read error. The rearrangement links TRBV7-2 to TRBJ1-1; tentatively, D is TRBD1 (5 bases). The germline gives CDR1 SGHTA, CDR2 FQGNSA. V gave up 5 bases and J gave up 4 bases, with 17 bases separating them. The CDR3 runs to 15 residues. CDR3 region: CASSKQPTGGTEAFF. The CDR3 DNA reads as TGTGCCAGCAGCAAACAACCCACCGGGGGCACTGAAGCTTTCTTT.

This chain joins TRBV7-4 and TRBJ2-5; D gene ambiguous. Germline CDR1 is SGHVT and CDR2 is SQSDAQ. Trimming pared 3 bases from V and 2 bases from J, leaving 13 bases between. CDR3 size: 15 residues. Written as DNA, the CDR3 is TGTGCCAGCAGCTTCAGGCTGGTGCTTCAAGAGACCCAGTACTTC. It is translated as CASSFRLVLQETQYF.

J is TRBJ2-1 and V is TRBV6-1; 9 positions match TRBD1. This CDR3 is built from 15 residues. The V and J ends lost 7 bases and 3 bases, in that order; junction bases with no gene match: 7. Germline CDR1 and CDR2: MNHNS and SASEGT. The CDR3 loop reads CASMSPGQGYNEQFF. The CDR3 coding sequence is TGTGCCAGCATGTCTCCGGGACAGGGCTACAATGAGCAGTTCTTC.

This clonotype was detected a few times. The rearrangement joins TRBV12-3 or TRBV12-4 to TRBJ2-1; the D gene could be TRBD1 or TRBD2 (5 bases each). The CDR3 is made up of 15 amino acids. V lost 3 bases and J 7 bases, leaving 16 bases between the germline ends. DNA of the CDR3: TGTGCCAGCAGTTTTAATCGGGGCGCCGGGAATGAGCAGTTCTTC. This encodes CASSFNRGAGNEQFF.

Turning to this clonotype: An end of the junction differs from the germline gene, which may be a read error. This chain joins TRBV6-5 and TRBJ1-3, with D perhaps matching TRBD1 (5 bases). CDR3 length: 15 residues. Germline V gene sequence: CDR1 MNHEY, CDR2 SVGAGI. The CDR3 bases are TGTACCAGCAGTTCCAACAGGTTCTCTGGAAACACCATATATTTT. It yields the protein CTSSSNRFSGNTIYF.

This clonotype appeared many times. The CDR3 spells CASSFAGTDSGNTIYF. CDR3 sequence (DNA): TGTGCCAGCAGCTTCGCCGGGACAGACTCTGGAAACACCATATATTTT. This chain connects TRBV7-9 to TRBJ1-3; 7 bases align to TRBD1. This CDR3 comprises 16 residues. The V gene's germline CDR1 is SEHNR and CDR2 FQNEAQ (reference sequence). With V trimmed by 3 bases and J by 0 bases, 5 bases remained unmatched.

At least ten counts were recorded for this clonotype. This sequence joins TRBV28 and TRBJ1-1; D not resolved. V was shortened by 8 bases and J by 5 bases, with 18 bases between the two germline ends. The CDR3 length is 14 residues. Germline CDR1 and CDR2: MDHEN and SYDVKM. The CDR3 reads CASRTPNSGTEAFF. In DNA, the CDR3 is TGTGCCAGCCGTACCCCGAATTCCGGGACTGAAGCTTTCTTT.

The rearrangement joins TRBV12-3 or TRBV12-4 to TRBJ2-3, with 12 bases matching TRBD2. CDR3 length equals 15 residues. V was clipped by 1 base and J by 5 bases; unmatched bases: 1. Written as DNA, the CDR3 is TGTGCCAGCAGTTTAGTACTAGCGGGAGGAGATACGCAGTATTTT. This encodes CASSLVLAGGDTQYF.

The chain is built from TRBV24-1 and TRBJ1-2; tentatively, D is TRBD1 (5 bases). With 3 bases removed from V and 0 bases from J, the gap between germline ends came to 10 bases. Germline V gene data show CDR1 as KGHDR and CDR2 as SFDVKD. The CDR3 has 15 residues. In DNA form, the CDR3 reads TGTGCCACCAGTGATCCAAAAGGGGCTAACTATGGCTACACCTTC. Its protein product is CATSDPKGANYGYTF.

The CDR3 bases are TGTGCCAGCAGTTCACGCGGGACAGCCACCGGGGAGCTGTTTTTT. Residues: CASSSRGTATGELFF. The V and J genes are TRBV28 and TRBJ2-2; tentative D call: TRBD1 (7 bases). The CDR3 has 15 amino acids. V dropped 4 bases and J dropped 4 bases, with 13 bases sitting between them. Germline assignment: CDR1 MDHEN and CDR2 SYDVKM.

This clonotype has more than one count but fewer than ten. The chain recombines TRBV7-2 with TRBJ1-3; D is possibly TRBD1 (5 bases). This CDR3 has 15 residues. Trimming removed 8 bases at V and 5 bases at J, with 19 bases between. CDR1 and CDR2 (germline): SGHTA, FQGNSA. The CDR3 is CASLLQGSSRNTIYF. For the CDR3, the DNA is TGTGCCAGCCTCCTGCAGGGCTCTTCTAGAAACACCATATATTTT.

The sample holds one count of this clonotype. The V and J genes are TRBV2 and TRBJ2-5; 8 bases fit TRBD2. CDR3 length: 14 residues. The germline gives CDR1 SNHLY, CDR2 FYNNEI. Trimming at V came to 6 bases and at J to 2 bases, leaving 5 bases not matched to a gene. CDR3 in amino acids: CASRAGEVQETQYF. DNA for the CDR3: TGTGCCAGCAGAGCGGGAGAGGTACAAGAGACCCAGTACTTC.